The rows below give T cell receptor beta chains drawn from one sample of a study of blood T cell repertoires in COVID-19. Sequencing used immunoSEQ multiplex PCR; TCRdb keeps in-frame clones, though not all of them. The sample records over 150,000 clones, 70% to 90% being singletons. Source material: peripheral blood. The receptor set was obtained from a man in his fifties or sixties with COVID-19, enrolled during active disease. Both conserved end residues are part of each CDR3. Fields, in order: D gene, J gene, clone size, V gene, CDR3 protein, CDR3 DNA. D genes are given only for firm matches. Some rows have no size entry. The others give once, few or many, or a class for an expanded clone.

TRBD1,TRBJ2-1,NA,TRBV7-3,CASSSSGQGYNEQFF,TGTGCCAGCAGTTCATCGGGACAGGGATACAATGAGCAGTTCTTC
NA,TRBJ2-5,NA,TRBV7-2,CASSLEVPGETQYF,TGTGCCAGCAGCTTAGAGGTTCCGGGTGAGACCCAGTACTTC
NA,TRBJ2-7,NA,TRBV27,CASNPREQGYEQYF,TGTGCCAGCAACCCGAGAGAACAGGGTTACGAGCAGTACTTC
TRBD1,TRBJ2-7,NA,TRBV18,CASSLSGTGSREQYF,TGTGCCAGCTCACTCTCCGGGACAGGATCTCGCGAGCAGTACTTC
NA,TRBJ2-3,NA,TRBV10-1,CASSELAYGTDTQYF,TGCGCCAGCAGCGAATTAGCGTACGGCACAGATACGCAGTATTTT
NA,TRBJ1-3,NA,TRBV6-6,CASSYSNQAGNTIYF,TGTGCCAGCAGTTACTCGAACCAGGCTGGAAACACCATATATTTT
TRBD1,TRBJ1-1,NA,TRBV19,CASRPDRVQTAEAFF,TGTGCCAGCCGACCGGACAGGGTCCAAACGGCTGAAGCTTTCTTT
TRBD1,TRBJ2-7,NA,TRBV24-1,CATSAPGQGTYEQYF,TGTGCCACCAGTGCCCCGGGACAGGGGACCTACGAGCAGTACTTC
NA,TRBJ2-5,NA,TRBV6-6,CASSLPPRQETQYF,TGTGCCAGCAGCCTTCCCCCCAGGCAAGAGACCCAGTACTTC
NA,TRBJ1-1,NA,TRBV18,CASSPTTVNTEAFF,TGTGCCAGCTCACCTACGACAGTCAACACTGAAGCTTTCTTT
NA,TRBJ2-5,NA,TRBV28,CASSLTGSYQETQYF,TGTGCCAGCAGTTTGACAGGATCGTACCAAGAGACCCAGTACTTC
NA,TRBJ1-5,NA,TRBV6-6,CASSGDYNQPQHF,TGTGCCAGCAGTGGGGACTACAATCAGCCCCAGCATTTT
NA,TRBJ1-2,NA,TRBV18,CASSPDPQGAYGYTF,TGTGCCAGCTCACCAGACCCCCAGGGCGCCTATGGCTACACCTTC
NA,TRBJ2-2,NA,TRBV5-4,CASSLIKNTGELFF,TGTGCCAGCAGCTTGATAAAGAACACCGGGGAGCTGTTTTTT
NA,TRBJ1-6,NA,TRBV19,CASSRQAINSPLHF,TGTGCCAGTAGTAGACAGGCGATCAATTCACCCCTCCACTTT
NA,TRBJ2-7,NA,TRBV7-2,CASSFAGSYEQYF,TGTGCCAGCAGCTTCGCGGGAAGCTACGAGCAGTACTTC
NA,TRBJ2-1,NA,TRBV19,CASSYSYNEQFF,TGTGCCAGTAGCTACAGCTACAATGAGCAGTTCTTC
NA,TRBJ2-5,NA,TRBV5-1,CASSLDAAVQETQYF,TGCGCCAGCAGCTTGGATGCAGCGGTACAAGAGACCCAGTACTTC
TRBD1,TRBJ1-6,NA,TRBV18,CASSPLPGTDNSPLHF,TGTGCCAGCTCACCACTTCCCGGGACAGATAATTCACCCCTCCACTTT
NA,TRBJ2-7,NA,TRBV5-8,CASSLSDRGYEQYF,TGTGCCAGCAGCTTGTCGGACAGAGGTTACGAGCAGTACTTC
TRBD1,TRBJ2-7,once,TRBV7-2,CASSSDRDRDVWEQYF,TGTGCCAGCAGCTCCGACCGGGACAGGGACGTCTGGGAGCAGTACTTC
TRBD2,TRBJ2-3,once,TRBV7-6,CASSSSGGRADTQYF,TGTGCCAGCAGCTCTAGCGGGGGGAGGGCAGATACGCAGTATTTT
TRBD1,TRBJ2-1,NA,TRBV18,CASSPVPGQGWVNEQFF,TGTGCCAGCTCACCAGTTCCGGGACAGGGTTGGGTCAATGAGCAGTTCTTC
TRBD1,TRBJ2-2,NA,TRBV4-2,CASSQDTGGNTGELFF,TGTGCCAGCAGCCAAGACACAGGGGGGAACACCGGGGAGCTGTTTTTT